These T cell receptor beta chains were read from a single sample in a study of T-cell reconstitution after alpha-beta-depleted transplantation in children. TCRdb used MiXCR to reprocess the PCR reads, holding one entry per CDR3 protein. Of about 580,000 distinct CDR3 sequences in the sample, 20% to 30% were seen once. The sample consisted of PBMCs, taken before TCRalphabeta/CD19-depleted stem cell transplant. All receptors derive from a boy younger than two with Wiskott-Aldrich syndrome, due to receive a stem cell transplant. CDR3s include the opening cysteine and the closing phenylalanine or tryptophan. The order of the fields is V gene, D gene, clone size, J gene, CDR3 protein, CDR3 DNA. D genes are given only for firm matches. A clone size is listed for some rows: how often the clone was seen (once, few, many), or a class if it is expanded.

TRBV10-3	TRBD2	few	TRBJ2-3	CAISDLAGIDTQYF	TGTGCCATCAGTGACCTAGCGGGAATAGATACGCAGTATTTT
TRBV12-3/TRBV12-4	NA	few	TRBJ1-1	CASSSNQLNTEAFF	TGTGCCAGCAGTTCCAACCAACTGAACACTGAAGCTTTCTTT
TRBV5-1	TRBD1	NA	TRBJ1-2	CASSAMSGGSGYTF	TGCGCCAGCAGCGCGATGTCAGGGGGCTCTGGCTACACCTTC
TRBV7-9	NA	NA	TRBJ2-1	CASSLGGASNEQFF	TGTGCCAGCAGTCTGGGAGGAGCCAGCAATGAGCAGTTCTTC
TRBV5-1	TRBD1	NA	TRBJ1-2	CASSPGTEDYGYTF	TGCGCCAGCAGCCCCGGGACAGAGGACTATGGCTACACCTTC
TRBV5-1	NA	few	TRBJ2-1	CASSLPPRRVAHNEQFF	TGCGCCAGCAGCTTGCCCCCTCGGAGGGTGGCACACAATGAGCAGTTCTTC
TRBV10-3	NA	NA	TRBJ1-3	CAIREGASGNTIYF	TGTGCCATCAGGGAAGGGGCCTCTGGAAACACCATATATTTT
TRBV25-1	TRBD1	NA	TRBJ2-7	CASSGRDRGQYF	TGTGCCAGCAGTGGCCGGGACAGGGGGCAGTACTTC
TRBV5-1	NA	NA	TRBJ2-4	CASSLEGANIQYF	TGCGCCAGCAGCTTGGAAGGGGCAAACATTCAGTACTTC
TRBV12-3/TRBV12-4	NA	NA	TRBJ1-1	CASSLAGPAKAFF	TGTGCCAGCAGTTTGGCGGGCCCGGCAAAAGCTTTCTTT
TRBV7-9	NA	NA	TRBJ2-1	CASSPWGRITYNEQFF	TGTGCCAGCAGCCCCTGGGGGCGGATAACCTACAATGAGCAGTTCTTC
TRBV15	NA	NA	TRBJ1-5	CATSRDVGDQPQHF	TGTGCCACCAGCAGAGATGTCGGCGATCAGCCCCAGCATTTT
TRBV28	NA	few	TRBJ2-2	CATTRGIDTGELFF	TGTGCCACTACCCGAGGGATCGACACCGGGGAGCTGTTTTTT
TRBV20-1	NA	NA	TRBJ2-3	CSARGARSTDTQYF	TGCAGTGCTAGGGGGGCCAGAAGCACAGATACGCAGTATTTT
TRBV18	TRBD1	few	TRBJ1-3	CASSPFTGDSGNTIYF	TGTGCCAGCTCACCTTTCACAGGGGACTCTGGAAACACCATATATTTT
TRBV20-1	NA	few	TRBJ1-2	CSARDTGGYTF	TGCAGTGCTAGAGACACTGGTGGCTACACCTTC
TRBV27	NA	NA	TRBJ2-2	CASSPLRGSNTGELFF	TGTGCCAGCAGTCCCCTGCGGGGTTCGAACACCGGGGAGCTGTTTTTT
TRBV6-1	NA	NA	TRBJ2-5	CASSGARGRETQYF	TGTGCCAGCAGTGGAGCCCGAGGGAGGGAGACCCAGTACTTC
TRBV5-1	NA	NA	TRBJ2-7	CASSFTGTRVSYEQYF	TGCGCCAGCAGCTTTACCGGGACAAGAGTCTCCTACGAGCAGTACTTC
TRBV24-1	TRBD1	NA	TRBJ2-2	CATSDPGGTGELFF	TGTGCCACCAGTGATCCAGGGGGAACCGGGGAGCTGTTTTTT
TRBV24-1	NA	NA	TRBJ2-2	CATSDRATGELFF	TGTGCCACCAGTGATCGGGCCACCGGGGAGCTGTTTTTT
TRBV7-2	TRBD2	NA	TRBJ2-4	CASSSTSGIKLNIQYF	TGTGCCAGCAGCTCCACTAGCGGAATAAAATTAAACATTCAGTACTTC
TRBV5-1	NA	NA	TRBJ1-2	CASSLGTPRRARNYGYTF	TGCGCCAGCAGCTTGGGCACACCGCGCAGGGCCCGTAACTATGGCTACACCTTC
TRBV20-1	NA	once	TRBJ2-7	CSARDLSRVYEQYF	TGCAGTGCTAGAGATCTTTCCAGGGTCTACGAGCAGTACTTC
TRBV5-1	NA	few	TRBJ2-3	CASSLAGARDTQYF	TGCGCCAGCAGCTTGGCGGGAGCTAGAGATACGCAGTATTTT
TRBV20-1	TRBD2	few	TRBJ2-4	CSAPLGGGRDGNIQYF	TGCAGTGCCCCACTAGGCGGGGGGAGAGACGGTAACATTCAGTACTTC
TRBV5-6	TRBD1	NA	TRBJ2-7	CASSLARTGGYEQYF	TGTGCCAGCAGCTTGGCGAGGACAGGAGGCTACGAGCAGTACTTC
TRBV3-1	TRBD2	few	TRBJ2-5	CASSLPRLAGAHETQYF	TGTGCCAGCAGCTTGCCCCGACTAGCGGGAGCCCACGAGACCCAGTACTTC
TRBV12-3/TRBV12-4	NA	few	TRBJ1-3	CASEVGNTIYF	TGTGCCAGTGAGGTCGGAAACACCATATATTTT
TRBV7-2	NA	NA	TRBJ2-2	CASSFKGAGTGELFF	TGTGCCAGCAGCTTTAAAGGGGCAGGCACCGGGGAGCTGTTTTTT
TRBV7-9	TRBD2	few	TRBJ2-2	CASSPRAGGSNTGELFF	TGTGCCAGCAGCCCGCGAGCGGGAGGGTCGAACACCGGGGAGCTGTTTTTT
TRBV20-1	NA	NA	TRBJ2-5	CSARIPSTETQYF	TGCAGTGCTAGAATCCCCAGCACGGAGACCCAGTACTTC
TRBV12-3/TRBV12-4	TRBD2	few	TRBJ2-1	CASAKTSGGYNEQFF	TGTGCCAGCGCCAAGACTAGCGGGGGCTACAATGAGCAGTTCTTC
TRBV6-1	TRBD1	NA	TRBJ2-2	CASRTGGFATGELFF	TGTGCCAGCAGAACAGGGGGCTTTGCCACCGGGGAGCTGTTTTTT
TRBV10-3	TRBD2	NA	TRBJ2-1	CAISEFGTTYNEQFF	TGTGCCATCAGTGAGTTCGGGACTACCTACAATGAGCAGTTCTTC
TRBV14	NA	NA	TRBJ1-6	CASSQTDSHNSPLHF	TGTGCCAGCAGCCAGACGGACAGTCATAATTCACCCCTCCACTTT
TRBV7-2	NA	few	TRBJ2-2	CASRGRANTGELFF	TGTGCCAGCAGAGGACGGGCCAACACCGGGGAGCTGTTTTTT
TRBV20-1	NA	NA	TRBJ1-4	CSARWPPTNEKLFF	TGCAGTGCTAGATGGCCACCAACTAATGAAAAACTGTTTTTT